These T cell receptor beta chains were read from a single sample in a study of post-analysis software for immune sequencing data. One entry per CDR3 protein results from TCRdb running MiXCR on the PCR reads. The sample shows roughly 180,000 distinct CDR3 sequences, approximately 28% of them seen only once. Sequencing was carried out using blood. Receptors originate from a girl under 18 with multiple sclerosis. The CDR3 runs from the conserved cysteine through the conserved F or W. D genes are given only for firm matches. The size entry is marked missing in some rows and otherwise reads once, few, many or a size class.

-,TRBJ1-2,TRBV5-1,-,TGCGCCAGCAGCTTGGGGACGGCTAACTATGGCTCCACCTTC,CASSLGTANYGSTF
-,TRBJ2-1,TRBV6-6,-,TGTGCCATCGAGGGCGGATACAATGAGCAGTTCTTC,CAIEGGYNEQFF
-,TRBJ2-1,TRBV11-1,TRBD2,TGTGCCAGCAGCGTGGTTAGGGTCCGGACTAACGGGAGGGCCGGTCGGAATGAGCAGTTCTTC,CASSVVRVRTNGRAGRNEQFF
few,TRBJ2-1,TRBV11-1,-,TGTGCCAGCAGCCCAGACTACAGCTCCTACAATGAGCAGTTCTTC,CASSPDYSSYNEQFF
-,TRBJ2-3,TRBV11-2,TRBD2,TGTGCCAGCACCGTGGGCCTAGCGGGAGGAGCGACAGATACGCAGTATTTT,CASTVGLAGGATDTQYF
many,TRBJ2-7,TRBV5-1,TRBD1,TGCGCCAGCAGCTTGATCAGGGGGCAGGCCTACGAGCAGTACTTC,CASSLIRGQAYEQYF
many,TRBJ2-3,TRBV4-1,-,TGCGCCAGCAGCCGGACCGCAGATACGCAGTATTTT,CASSRTADTQYF
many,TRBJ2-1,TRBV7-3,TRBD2,TGTGCCAGCAGCCAAGGACTAGCGGGAGAAGGTGAGCAGTTCTTC,CASSQGLAGEGEQFF
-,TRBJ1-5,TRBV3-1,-,TGTGCCAGCAGCTCGTCCACCGGGGTAAGCAATCAGCCCCAGCATTTT,CASSSSTGVSNQPQHF
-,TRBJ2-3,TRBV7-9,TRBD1,TGTGCCAGCAGCTCCGAAGGGACAGGCTTCACAGATACGCAGTATTTT,CASSSEGTGFTDTQYF
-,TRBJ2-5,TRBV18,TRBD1,TGTGCCAGCTCACCAGGGACAGGGGGCGAAGAGACCCAGTACTTC,CASSPGTGGEETQYF
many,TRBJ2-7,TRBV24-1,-,TGTGCCACCAGTGATCCGGGGCTTTCCTCCTACGAGCAGTACTTC,CATSDPGLSSYEQYF
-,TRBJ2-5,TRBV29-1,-,TGCAGCGTTGAAGGAGTGGCGGCGCATCCGGATGGGCAGTACTTC,CSVEGVAAHPDGQYF
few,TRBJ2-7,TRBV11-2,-,TGTGCCAGCAGCTTAGTAGGGGGTGGACTTGGTTACGAGCAGTACTTC,CASSLVGGGLGYEQYF
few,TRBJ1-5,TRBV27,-,TGTGCCAGCAGGGGATTAGACGGCAATCAGCCCCAGCATTTT,CASRGLDGNQPQHF
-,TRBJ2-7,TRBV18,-,TGTGCCAGCTCACCTGACCAGGTTCGTTCCTACGAGCAGTACTTC,CASSPDQVRSYEQYF
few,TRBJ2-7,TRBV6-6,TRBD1,TGTGCCAGCAGTTACGCGCAGGGGGCATACGAGCAGTACTTC,CASSYAQGAYEQYF
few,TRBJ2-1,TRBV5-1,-,TGCGCCAGCAGCGCTAGCGACTTGCGGGACAATGAGCAGTTCTTC,CASSASDLRDNEQFF
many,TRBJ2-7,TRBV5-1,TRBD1,TGCGCCAGCAGCTTAAGACAGGGGGACTACGAGCAGTACTTC,CASSLRQGDYEQYF
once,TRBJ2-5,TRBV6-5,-,TGTGCCAGCAGTTACTCCGGTGGGTTCCAAGAGACCCAGTACTTC,CASSYSGGFQETQYF
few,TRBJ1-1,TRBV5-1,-,TGCGCCAGCAGCTTGACATCAGGGGTAAACACTGAAGCTTTCTTT,CASSLTSGVNTEAFF
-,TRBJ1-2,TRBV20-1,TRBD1,TGCAGTGCTGAGACAGGGGTGGAAGGTTTCACCTTC,CSAETGVEGFTF
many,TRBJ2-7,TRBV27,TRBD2,TGTGCCAGCAGTTCTCTGGGCAGCGGGAATTCCTACGAGCAGTACTTC,CASSSLGSGNSYEQYF
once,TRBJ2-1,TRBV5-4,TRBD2,TGTGTCAGCAGCTTGTGGGCGGTTAGCGGGAGCGATGAGCAGTTCTTC,CVSSLWAVSGSDEQFF
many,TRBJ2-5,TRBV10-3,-,TGTGCCATCAGTGAGCGTGGGTTGGAGACCCAGTACTTC,CAISERGLETQYF
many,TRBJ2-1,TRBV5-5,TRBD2,TGTGCCAGCAGTTCCGGGACTAGCGGGAGCCCAGTCTACAATGAGCAGTTCTTC,CASSSGTSGSPVYNEQFF
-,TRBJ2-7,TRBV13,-,TGTACCAGCAGCTCGGGAAATGACTCCTACGAGCAGTACTTC,CTSSSGNDSYEQYF
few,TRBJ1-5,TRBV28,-,TGTGCCAGCAGTTTTAATGACAGACCTCAGCCCCAGCATTTT,CASSFNDRPQPQHF
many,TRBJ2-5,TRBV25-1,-,TGTGCCAGCAGTGAAAGTCCCAGGGGCGGCCCGTCCCGTCGGGAGACCCAGTACTTC,CASSESPRGGPSRRETQYF
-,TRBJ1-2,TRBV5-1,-,TGCGCCAGCAGCTCCTCAGGGACGGATAACCATGGCTACACCTTC,CASSSSGTDNHGYTF
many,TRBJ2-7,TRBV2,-,TGTGCCAGCAGTGATAGGACGGGAGTCGGCTACGAGCAGTACTTC,CASSDRTGVGYEQYF
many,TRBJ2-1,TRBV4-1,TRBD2,TGCGCCAGCAGCCAAGGCTTCCTAGCGGGAAAGGGTGAGCAGTTCTTC,CASSQGFLAGKGEQFF
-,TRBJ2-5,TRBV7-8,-,TGTGCCAGCAGCCTATCCGCCGGGGCCCGACCTCAAGAGACCCAGTACTTC,CASSLSAGARPQETQYF
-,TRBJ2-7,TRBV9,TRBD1,TGTGCCAGCAGCGTAGCTTCCGGGACAGCTGGTTACGAGCAGTACTTC,CASSVASGTAGYEQYF
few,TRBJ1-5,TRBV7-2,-,TGTGCCAGCAGCTTAGTTGAGAATCAGCCCCAGCATTTT,CASSLVENQPQHF